One and the same sample provided the 4 T cell receptor beta chains below, sequenced in a study of blood T cell repertoires in COVID-19. The data were produced by immunoSEQ multiplex PCR, yet TCRdb's version contains in-frame clones alone and is incomplete. The table has a few hundred thousand clones, 70% to 90% seen once. Sequencing was done on a sample of peripheral blood. The receptor set was obtained from a man aged 35 to 55 with acute or convalescent COVID-19.

V usage is TRBV5-4 and J usage is TRBJ1-3; 7 nucleotides match TRBD1. The CDR3 is 19 residues long. With V trimmed by 1 base and J by 7 bases, 20 bases remained unmatched. The germline CDR1 and CDR2 sequences are SGHNT and YYREEE (reference sequence). CDR3 coding DNA: TGTGCCAGCAGCTTGTCTAGGGGGCCATCTATTACGGAATGGAACACCATATATTTT. It codes for CASSLSRGPSITEWNTIYF. Looking up the rest from reference TRBV5-4 and TRBJ1-3 gives the full variable domain: ETGVTQSPTHLIKTRGQQVTLRCSSQSGHNTVSWYQQALGQGPQFIFQYYREEENGRGNFPPRFSGLQFPNYSSELNVNALELDDSALYLCASSLSRGPSITEWNTIYFGEGSWLTVV.

CDR3 DNA sequence: TGTGCCACCAGTGAATCAGGGTTAGGGACCCAGTACTTC. Its protein is CATSESGLGTQYF. The genes are TRBV24-1 and TRBJ2-5, with D perhaps TRBD1 (5 bases). Per the germline V gene, CDR1 is KGHDR and CDR2 is SFDVKD. Trimming pared 4 bases from V and 7 bases from J, leaving 12 bases between. CDR3 length: 13 residues.

The rearrangement links TRBV3-1 (or the pseudogene TRBV3-2) to TRBJ2-7, with 8 nucleotides matching TRBD1. Per germline, CDR1 LGHDT and CDR2 YNNKEL (reference sequence). J gave up 0 bases and V 3 bases, and 1 base lay outside the gene matches. This CDR3 is built from 14 residues. The CDR3 spells CASSHTGGSYEQYF. As DNA, the CDR3 is TGTGCCAGCAGCCACACAGGGGGCTCCTACGAGCAGTACTTC.

The chain couples TRBV9 to TRBJ1-1, with D perhaps matching TRBD1 (6 bases). The germline V gene encodes CDR1 SGDLS and CDR2 YYNGEE. V was shortened by 0 bases and J by 10 bases, with 13 bases between the two germline ends. This CDR3 is built from 13 residues. CDR3 residues: CASSVGTAQRAFF. The CDR3 coding sequence is TGTGCCAGCAGCGTAGGGACAGCACAGCGAGCTTTCTTT.